Each of the 30 T cell receptor beta chains below was sequenced from the same sample in a study of T cell responses to AZD1222 COVID-19 vaccine. Sequencing used immunoSEQ multiplex PCR; TCRdb keeps in-frame clones, though not all of them. The profile shows 95,000 to 150,000 clones, roughly nine tenths of them singletons. The source material was peripheral blood, sampled on day 0 of AZD1222 vaccination. The receptors were gathered from an adult in good health.

The CDR3 region is CASSKTRSTDTQYF. In DNA, the CDR3 is TGTGCCAGCAGCAAAACTAGGAGCACAGATACGCAGTATTTT. V and J are TRBV7-6 and TRBJ2-3; the D gene is possibly TRBD2 (5 bases). Per the germline V gene, CDR1 is SGHVS and CDR2 is FNYEAQ. V lost 5 bases to trimming and J lost 0 bases, with 9 bases between them. The CDR3 has 14 amino acids.

Here the CDR3 reads CASSLGTGGRTEAFF. DNA of the CDR3: TGCGCCAGCAGCCTGGGAACAGGGGGCAGGACTGAAGCTTTCTTT. V gene TRBV5-1 combines with J gene TRBJ1-1; the match to TRBD1 covers 9 bases. The CDR3 extends over 15 amino acids. CDR1 and CDR2 (germline): SGHRS, YFSETQ. The J segment lost 5 bases and the V segment lost 4 bases, leaving 9 bases of the junction unmatched.

This clone was seen only a few times. J is TRBJ2-7 and V is TRBV15, with D perhaps TRBD2 (5 bases). The germline CDR1 and CDR2 sequences are LNHNV and YYDKDF (reference sequence). This CDR3 has 15 amino acids. V dropped 0 bases and J dropped 7 bases, with 16 bases sitting between them. The CDR3 loop reads CATSRDPRTSVEQYF. DNA for the CDR3: TGTGCCACCAGCAGAGATCCTCGGACTTCCGTGGAGCAGTACTTC.

The genes are TRBV3-1 (or the pseudogene TRBV3-2) and TRBJ2-7, with D unclear. Germline-derived CDR1 and CDR2 are LGHDT and YNNKEL (reference sequence). CDR3 length equals 12 residues. V shed 0 bases and J shed 3 bases, with 3 bases lying between them. CDR3 nucleotides: TGTGCCAGCAGCCAAGAAGTCTACGAGCAGTACTTC. As protein: CASSQEVYEQYF.

The V gene is TRBV7-3, the J gene TRBJ2-2, with 8 bases matching TRBD2. The CDR3 runs 16 residues. V dropped 8 bases and J dropped 6; count of bases not matched to a gene: 14. Germline V gene sequence: CDR1 SGHTA, CDR2 FQGTGA. CDR3: CASGSGSLKGAGELFF. CDR3 bases: TGTGCCAGCGGAAGCGGGAGCTTAAAGGGCGCCGGGGAGCTGTTTTTT.

The chain couples TRBV3-1 (or the pseudogene TRBV3-2) to TRBJ1-6, with D unclear. The V end lost 0 bases, the J end lost 9 bases, and 6 bases lay between the germline ends. The germline CDR1 and CDR2 sequences are LGHDT and YNNKEL (reference sequence). This CDR3 is 13 amino acids long. Written as DNA, the CDR3 is TGTGCCAGCAGCCAAGACGGGTTTTCACCCCTCCACTTT. Its protein product is CASSQDGFSPLHF.

This chain connects TRBV5-1 to TRBJ2-3, with TRBD2 matching over 10 bases. The junction had 9 bases not matched to a gene; V was cut back by 0 bases and J by 2 bases. In germline, CDR1 is SGHRS, CDR2 YFSETQ. This CDR3 spans 18 amino acids. CDR3 sequence (DNA): TGCGCCAGCAGCTTGGTCCCGGCTACTAGCGGGATCACAGATACGCAGTATTTT. Protein sequence: CASSLVPATSGITDTQYF.

This clone appeared a single time. V is TRBV28 and J is TRBJ1-3, with D unclear. CDR3 length: 15 residues. Per germline, CDR1 MDHEN and CDR2 SYDVKM. Trimming left V 6 bases short and J 0 bases short, with 12 bases between. The CDR3: CASSTGRISGNTIYF. DNA for the CDR3: TGTGCCAGCAGCACCGGACGGATCTCTGGAAACACCATATATTTT.

This clone was seen more than once but under ten times. The chain couples TRBV19 to TRBJ2-3, with 8 bases aligning to TRBD1. V dropped 3 bases and J dropped 3; count of bases not matched to a gene: 2. CDR3 size: 14 residues. From germline, CDR1 is LNHDA and CDR2 SQIVND (reference sequence). As DNA, the CDR3 is TGTGCCAGTAGTATGTGGACAGGGACAGATACGCAGTATTTT. Residues: CASSMWTGTDTQYF. Filled out from reference TRBV19 and TRBJ2-3, the complete variable domain reads DGGITQSPKYLFRKEGQNVTLSCEQNLNHDAMYWYRQDPGQGLRLIYYSQIVNDFQKGDIAEGYSVSREKKESFPLTVTSAQKNPTAFYLCASSMWTGTDTQYFGPGTRLTVL.

The chain links TRBV11-2 to TRBJ2-7, with 10 nucleotides matching TRBD2. Germline values: CDR1 SGHAT, CDR2 FQNNGV. After removal of 5 bases from V and 7 bases from J, the junction contained 14 bases not matched to a gene. This CDR3 is 16 amino acids long. This CDR3 reads CASSRFAAGGPKEQYF. The CDR3 region has the DNA TGTGCCAGCAGCCGTTTTGCAGCGGGAGGGCCGAAGGAGCAGTACTTC.

The chain recombines TRBV30 with TRBJ2-2; 14 bases agree with TRBD2. This CDR3 region has 15 residues. V shed 7 bases and J 5 bases; nucleotides not matched to a gene: 6. Germline V CDR1 and CDR2: GTSNPN, SVGIG (reference sequence). The CDR3 reads CASKTSGRATGELFF. CDR3 sequence (DNA): TGTGCCTCGAAGACTAGCGGGAGGGCGACCGGGGAGCTGTTTTTT. The complete variable domain, with remaining parts taken from reference TRBV30 and TRBJ2-2, reads SQTIHQWPATLVQPVGSPLSLECTVEGTSNPNLYWYRQAAGRGLQLLFYSVGIGQISSEVPQNLSASRPQDRQFILSSKKLLLSDSGFYLCASKTSGRATGELFFGEGSRLTVL.

This clone appeared a single time. The V and J genes are TRBV4-2 and TRBJ1-2; 7 bases agree with TRBD1. J gave up 8 bases and V 4 bases, and 4 bases lay outside the gene matches. Germline CDR1 is LGHNA and CDR2 is YNFKEQ. This CDR3 spans 12 amino acids. CDR3 protein: CASSPGQIGYTF. The CDR3 DNA follows: TGTGCCAGCAGCCCGGGACAGATCGGCTACACCTTC.

This clone was seen ten or more times. As DNA, the CDR3 is TGCGCCAGCAGCCTATTAGCGGGAGCGGATACGCAGTATTTT. Protein product: CASSLLAGADTQYF. This chain links TRBV5-1 with TRBJ2-3; 9 nucleotides match TRBD2. Germline lookup yields CDR1 SGHRS and CDR2 YFSETQ. The CDR3 has 14 residues. V was clipped by 4 bases and J by 6 bases; unmatched bases: 6.

This rearrangement joins TRBV5-1 to TRBJ2-7; D may be TRBD1 or TRBD2 (6 bases each). The ends were cut back, 1 base at V and 1 base at J, with 12 bases in the middle. Germline V gene data show CDR1 as SGHRS and CDR2 as YFSETQ. This CDR3 region has 15 residues. CDR3 sequence reads: CASSLSQGRSYEQYF. Here the CDR3 DNA reads TGCGCCAGCAGCTTGTCCCAGGGGAGGTCCTACGAGCAGTACTTC.

A single count supports this clone. The genes are TRBV5-1 and TRBJ2-5; D is unclear. The germline V and J ends were trimmed by 1 base and 0 bases, with 7 bases remaining between them. This CDR3 comprises 14 residues. Germline V CDR1 and CDR2: SGHRS, YFSETQ. CDR3 DNA: TGCGCCAGCAGCTTGAGGCCAGACCAAGAGACCCAGTACTTC. It encodes CASSLRPDQETQYF.

The genes are TRBV30 and TRBJ1-5; TRBD1 aligns across 7 bases. Germline V gene lookup returns CDR1 GTSNPN and CDR2 SVGIG (reference sequence). V dropped 1 base and J dropped 9; count of bases not matched to a gene: 12. This CDR3 has 15 residues. This CDR3 reads CAWSGTRTGGRPQHF. In nucleotides, the CDR3 is TGTGCCTGGAGTGGAACAAGGACAGGCGGCCGGCCCCAGCATTTT.

This rearrangement joins TRBV29-1 to TRBJ1-3; TRBD1 might be the D (6 bases). This CDR3 is 12 amino acids long. The germline V and J ends were trimmed by 7 bases and 4 bases, with 11 bases remaining between them. Germline V lookup: CDR1 SQVTM, CDR2 ANQGSEA. The chain's CDR3 is CSATGTGNTIYF. The CDR3 DNA reads as TGCAGCGCCACAGGGACCGGAAACACCATATATTTT.

This chain uses TRBV5-4 with TRBJ2-2, with unresolved D. The CDR3 has 13 residues. Germline CDR1 is SGHNT and CDR2 is YYREEE (reference sequence). V shed 1 base and J shed 4 bases, with 5 bases lying between them. CDR3 region: CASSLWGTGELFF. CDR3 in DNA: TGTGCCAGCAGCTTGTGGGGCACCGGGGAGCTGTTTTTT.

The gene calls are TRBV27 and TRBJ1-6; D is uncertain. Trimming cost V 7 bases and J 7 bases, with 14 bases left between them. This CDR3 contains 14 residues. Germline V gene lookup returns CDR1 MNHEY and CDR2 SMNVEV (reference sequence). CDR3 bases: TGTGCCAGCACCCTACCGGGCTCGAATTCACCCCTCCACTTT. Translation gives CASTLPGSNSPLHF.

This rearrangement joins TRBV7-9 to TRBJ2-3; the match to TRBD2 covers 7 bases. V was pared by 1 base and J by 5 bases, with 18 bases of the junction left unmatched. This CDR3 comprises 19 residues. CDR1 is SEHNR, CDR2 FQNEAQ, per germline (reference sequence). The CDR3 reads CASSLGRPNLAGAGDTQYF. The CDR3 DNA reads as TGTGCCAGCAGCTTAGGGAGGCCGAATTTGGCGGGAGCTGGAGATACGCAGTATTTT.

J is TRBJ1-3 and V is TRBV6-1; the D gene is possibly TRBD1 (5 bases). The germline V gene has CDR1 MNHNS and CDR2 SASEGT. V lost 3 bases and J lost 4, with 16 bases in between. The CDR3 contains 16 residues. CDR3 in amino acids: CASSDWGRARGNTIYF. Written as DNA, the CDR3 is TGTGCCAGCAGTGACTGGGGACGGGCTCGGGGAAACACCATATATTTT.

This chain links TRBV6-5 with TRBJ2-1, with TRBD2 matching 9 bases. The CDR3 runs 15 residues. J lost 8 bases, V lost 6 bases, and 11 bases had no gene match. Germline lookup yields CDR1 MNHEY and CDR2 SVGAGI. The CDR3 DNA reads as TGTGCCAGCAGGCAACCTAGCGGGACGTTATATGAGCAGTTCTTC. Amino acid sequence: CASRQPSGTLYEQFF.

V and J are TRBV12-3 or TRBV12-4 and TRBJ2-1; perhaps TRBD1 as D (6 bases). Deletions cut 5 bases from V and 15 bases from J, with 17 bases between. This CDR3 region has 12 residues. CDR3 DNA sequence: TGTGCCAGCAGTCCTCGGACAGCCGAGACGTTCTTC. Translating gives CASSPRTAETFF.

The rearrangement uses TRBV20-1 and TRBJ2-5, with D maybe TRBD2 (6 bases). This CDR3 contains 11 residues. V was pared by 7 bases and J by 5 bases, with 11 bases between. The germline V gene has CDR1 DFQATT and CDR2 SNEGSKA (reference sequence). The CDR3 reads CSGRAGETQYF. CDR3 nucleotide sequence: TGCAGTGGGAGGGCTGGGGAGACCCAGTACTTC.

The rearrangement links TRBV5-1 to TRBJ1-1, with a weak D call TRBD1 (6 bases). The CDR3 length is 12 residues. Trimming removed 3 bases at V and 3 bases at J, with 6 bases between. The germline gives CDR1 SGHRS, CDR2 YFSETQ. The DNA of the CDR3 is TGCGCCAGCAGCTACAGGGACACTGAAGCTTTCTTT. This gives the protein CASSYRDTEAFF.

The rearrangement joins TRBV9 to TRBJ2-6; D uncertain. Germline V gene data show CDR1 as SGDLS and CDR2 as YYNGEE. The CDR3 is made up of 13 amino acids. The V end lost 4 bases, the J end lost 11 bases, and 13 bases lay between the germline ends. CDR3 nucleotide sequence: TGTGCCAGCAGCCCAACGGGTGGCGACGTCCTGACTTTC. This translates into CASSPTGGDVLTF.

This chain links TRBV28 with TRBJ2-7; tentative D call: TRBD1 (6 bases). Germline-derived CDR1 and CDR2 are MDHEN and SYDVKM. The CDR3 length is 13 residues. Trimming removed 3 bases at V and 6 bases at J, with 12 bases between. The CDR3 reads CASSLGAPGEQYF. Written as DNA, the CDR3 is TGTGCCAGCAGTTTGGGGGCACCTGGCGAGCAGTACTTC.

This clone was recorded only once. The J gene is TRBJ1-4, the V gene TRBV6-6; 7 bases are shared with TRBD1. The V segment lost 2 bases and the J segment 5 bases; nucleotides outside the gene matches: 2. Germline V gene sequence: CDR1 MNHNY, CDR2 SVGAGI (reference sequence). The CDR3 sequence is 14 residues long. The CDR3 spells CASSYRDRNEKLFF. The CDR3 DNA reads TGTGCCAGCAGTTACAGGGACAGAAATGAAAAACTGTTTTTT.

The chain recombines TRBV4-1 with TRBJ1-1; TRBD1 aligns across 8 bases. This CDR3 region has 15 residues. Germline CDR1 is MGHRA and CDR2 is YSYEKL. After removal of 5 bases from V and 4 bases from J, the junction contained 9 bases not matched to a gene. The DNA of the CDR3 is TGCGCCAGCAGCGCCGACAGGGGTATGGGCACTGAAGCTTTCTTT. Its translation: CASSADRGMGTEAFF.

The gene calls are TRBV28 and TRBJ1-1, with D hard to call. The CDR3 covers 12 residues. Deletions cut 2 bases from V and 6 bases from J, with 7 bases between. The germline V gene encodes CDR1 MDHEN and CDR2 SYDVKM. The CDR3 sequence is CASSLNWAEAFF. In DNA form, the CDR3 reads TGTGCCAGCAGTTTAAATTGGGCTGAAGCTTTCTTT.